This TCR beta chain originates from a study of cytomegalovirus exposure and HLA in healthy donors. Turning to the study itself: Early release data held around 82 million unique TCRs from HLA-typed donors.

The CDR3 is 16 amino acids. Germline CDR1 and CDR2: LNHDA and SQIVND (reference sequence). The V and J ends lost 1 base and 0 bases respectively, with 10 bases between them. Although they were nominally healthy when sampled, donors likely had unrecorded immune exposures. The PCR used 60 Vbeta and 13 Jbeta primers. The protocol was immunoSEQ multiplex PCR, while the TCRdb copy is restricted to in-frame clones and leaves out a portion. Of roughly 130,000 clones in the sample, about 78% were seen once. Sequencing was carried out using PBMCs. The sequence was collected from a human donor in good health. The chain links TRBV19 to TRBJ1-5; a weak D match, TRBD1 (5 bases). CDR3 region: CASSIARQHSNQPQHF. For the CDR3, the DNA is TGTGCCAGTAGTATAGCCCGACAGCATAGCAATCAGCCCCAGCATTTT.